Below are 21 T cell receptor beta chains sequenced from a single sample in a study of blood T cell repertoires in COVID-19. Data came from immunoSEQ multiplex PCR; TCRdb stores just in-frame clones and leaves some out. This sample has 100,000 to 150,000 clones, with approximately 81% found just once. The sample consisted of peripheral blood. These receptors were collected from a man aged 40-50 years with active or convalescent COVID-19.

The V call is TRBV7-2, the J call TRBJ2-7; 7 bases align to TRBD1. Per the germline V gene, CDR1 is SGHTA and CDR2 is FQGNSA. The CDR3 loop spans 13 amino acids. Trimming at V came to 5 bases and at J to 2 bases, leaving 3 bases not matched to a gene. The CDR3 is CASSGTVAYEQYF. The CDR3 coding sequence is TGTGCCAGCAGCGGGACAGTGGCCTACGAGCAGTACTTC.

This clone has a handful of counts. V gene TRBV19 combines with J gene TRBJ1-1; D unresolved. V shed 7 bases and J shed 0 bases, with 12 bases lying between them. The CDR3 is 14 residues long. CDR1 is LNHDA, CDR2 SQIVND, per germline (reference sequence). The chain's CDR3 is CASTAGRMNTEAFF. The CDR3 region has the DNA TGTGCCAGTACGGCAGGCCGGATGAACACTGAAGCTTTCTTT. The full variable domain, its missing parts supplied by reference TRBV19 and TRBJ1-1, is DGGITQSPKYLFRKEGQNVTLSCEQNLNHDAMYWYRQDPGQGLRLIYYSQIVNDFQKGDIAEGYSVSREKKESFPLTVTSAQKNPTAFYLCASTAGRMNTEAFFGQGTRLTVV.

The V gene is TRBV7-8, the J gene TRBJ2-7, with D hard to call. Per the germline V gene, CDR1 is SGHVS and CDR2 is FQNEAQ. This CDR3 is 13 amino acids long. The germline V and J ends were trimmed by 0 bases and 1 base, with 4 bases remaining between them. CDR3: CASSLALSYEQYF. CDR3 in DNA: TGTGCCAGCAGCTTAGCGTTATCCTACGAGCAGTACTTC.

The V gene is TRBV5-1, the J gene TRBJ1-2; D perhaps matches TRBD1 (5 bases). Germline CDR1 SGHRS, CDR2 YFSETQ. The CDR3 runs to 14 residues. Deletions cut 4 bases from V and 0 bases from J, with 10 bases between. In DNA form, the CDR3 reads TGCGCCAGCAGCCAGGGAACGACTAACTATGGCTACACCTTC. Translated: CASSQGTTNYGYTF.

This chain links TRBV9 with TRBJ1-3, with D hard to call. CDR3 length: 11 amino acids. CDR1 is SGDLS and CDR2 is YYNGEE in the germline V gene. V was pared by 0 bases and J by 8 bases, with 3 bases between. CDR3 DNA: TGTGCCAGCAGCGTAGGAGACACCATATATTTT. This translates into CASSVGDTIYF.

The chain joins TRBV27 to TRBJ1-4; D remains unclear. Germline V gene sequence: CDR1 MNHEY, CDR2 SMNVEV (reference sequence). V was trimmed by 7 bases and J by 4 bases, leaving 16 bases between them. This CDR3 spans 15 amino acids. CDR3 DNA: TGTGCCAGCACCCTTTCAGGTTTGAGTAATGAAAAACTGTTTTTT. Residues: CASTLSGLSNEKLFF.

This clone came up once. The CDR3: CASSFGGSNQPQHF. CDR3 in DNA: TGTGCCAGCAGCTTCGGAGGTAGCAATCAGCCCCAGCATTTT. The V call is TRBV5-4, the J call TRBJ1-5; D gene unclear. CDR1 is SGHNT, CDR2 YYREEE, per germline (reference sequence). Trimming removed 2 bases from V and 0 bases from J, with 6 bases in between. The CDR3 has 14 residues.

The chain joins TRBV27 to TRBJ1-4, with 7 bases matching TRBD1. This CDR3 contains 16 residues. The germline CDR1 and CDR2 sequences are MNHEY and SMNVEV (reference sequence). V lost 0 bases to trimming and J lost 8 bases; unmatched junction nucleotides: 9. The CDR3 loop reads CASSLSGTDGREKLFF. DNA for the CDR3: TGTGCCAGCAGTTTATCGGGGACAGATGGAAGGGAAAAACTGTTTTTT.

The rearrangement joins TRBV19 to TRBJ1-2; no firm D call. The CDR3 length is 14 residues. Germline loops: CDR1 LNHDA, CDR2 SQIVND (reference sequence). Trimming stripped 5 bases from V and 0 bases from J, with 10 bases between. The DNA of the CDR3 is TGTGCCAGTAGTTACAGAGAAGCTAACTATGGCTACACCTTC. Translation gives CASSYREANYGYTF.

This clone was seen once. This chain links TRBV4-2 with TRBJ2-2; the D is unclear. The V and J ends lost 0 bases and 4 bases respectively, with 9 bases between them. Germline V gives CDR1 LGHNA, CDR2 YNFKEQ. This CDR3 is 15 amino acids long. CDR3 nucleotides: TGTGCCAGCAGCCAAGATATGGCTGCCACCGGGGAGCTGTTTTTT. It encodes CASSQDMAATGELFF.

The chain has TRBV3-1 (or the pseudogene TRBV3-2) and TRBJ1-5; no firm D call. The CDR3 runs to 15 residues. Germline-derived CDR1 and CDR2 are LGHDT and YNNKEL (reference sequence). V was cut by 4 bases and J by 0 bases, with 10 bases left in between. CDR3 nucleotide sequence: TGTGCCAGCAGCCCCGGGAGATCTAGCAATCAGCCCCAGCATTTT. Residues: CASSPGRSSNQPQHF.

This chain joins TRBV7-9 and TRBJ1-1, with TRBD1 as a possible D gene (5 bases). Germline V lookup: CDR1 SEHNR, CDR2 FQNEAQ (reference sequence). V lost 7 bases and J 7 bases, leaving 22 bases between the germline ends. The CDR3 contains 15 residues. CDR3 protein: CASTPVGSGDYEAFF. DNA of the CDR3: TGTGCCAGCACCCCTGTTGGTTCGGGGGATTATGAAGCTTTCTTT.

The V call is TRBV19, the J call TRBJ1-5; D remains ambiguous. The CDR3 length is 14 residues. Trimming cost V 6 bases and J 4 bases, with 13 bases left between them. Germline values: CDR1 LNHDA, CDR2 SQIVND (reference sequence). The CDR3 coding sequence is TGTGCCAGTAGATCCCGGGTTTTTAATCAGCCCCAGCATTTT. This translates into CASRSRVFNQPQHF.

This chain uses TRBV6-5 with TRBJ1-1; D is unresolved. Germline assignment: CDR1 MNHEY and CDR2 SVGAGI. Trimming removed 8 bases from V and 0 bases from J, with 7 bases in between. The CDR3 covers 12 residues. The CDR3 DNA follows: TGTGCCAGCGGTCCAGTGAACACTGAAGCTTTCTTT. Translation gives CASGPVNTEAFF.

This chain joins TRBV6-5 and TRBJ2-2, with a weak D call TRBD1 (5 bases). The CDR3 has 14 residues. Deletions cut 5 bases from V and 6 bases from J, with 13 bases between. Germline V gives CDR1 MNHEY, CDR2 SVGAGI. The DNA of the CDR3 is TGTGCCAGCAGTAACCAGGGCTTCTCCGGGGAGCTGTTTTTT. It codes for CASSNQGFSGELFF.

The rearrangement links TRBV5-4 to TRBJ2-5; 13 bases agree with TRBD2. V lost 4 bases and J lost 9; bases outside the gene matches: 15. The CDR3 extends over 17 amino acids. Looked up from germline, CDR1 is SGHNT and CDR2 is YYREEE (reference sequence). CDR3 residues: CASSRKDLGLAGAAQYF. Here the CDR3 DNA reads TGTGCCAGCAGCCGAAAGGACTTAGGACTAGCGGGAGCGGCCCAGTACTTC.

In DNA form, the CDR3 reads TGTGCCAGCGGTCAGGGACAGGGCATCTACAATGAGCAGTTCTTC. Its translation: CASGQGQGIYNEQFF. The V and J genes are TRBV5-4 and TRBJ2-1; 9 bases match TRBD1. The junction had 8 bases not matched to a gene; V was cut back by 7 bases and J by 3 bases. This CDR3 contains 15 residues. Germline-derived CDR1 and CDR2 are SGHNT and YYREEE (reference sequence).

V gene TRBV10-3 combines with J gene TRBJ2-5, with D possibly matching TRBD2 (5 bases). Per the germline V gene, CDR1 is ENHRY and CDR2 is SYGVKD. The CDR3 has 13 amino acids. V was clipped by 3 bases and J by 3 bases, with 8 bases between them. The CDR3 sequence is CAISDEGKETQYF. The CDR3 region has the DNA TGTGCCATCAGTGATGAGGGAAAAGAGACCCAGTACTTC.

The rearrangement uses TRBV6-5 and TRBJ1-1, with TRBD1 matching 7 bases. Germline CDR1 MNHEY, CDR2 SVGAGI. V shed 2 bases, J shed 6 bases, and the junction held 9 bases outside the gene matches. The CDR3 extends over 15 amino acids. The CDR3, as DNA: TGTGCCAGCAGTTACGGGCCCAGGGGGGCTTCTGAAGCTTTCTTT. It translates to CASSYGPRGASEAFF.

V is TRBV11-2 and J is TRBJ1-1; D is undetermined. Between the trimmed V and J ends, which lost 5 bases and 5 bases, there was a span of 12 bases. The CDR3 consists of 13 residues. Germline-derived CDR1 and CDR2 are SGHAT and FQNNGV. The CDR3 region has the DNA TGTGCCAGCAGCCTCGCGGATGGGACTGAAGCTTTCTTT. Amino acids: CASSLADGTEAFF.

The table lists this clone with a count of one. V gene TRBV5-1 combines with J gene TRBJ1-5; D is perhaps TRBD1 (5 bases). The germline gives CDR1 SGHRS, CDR2 YFSETQ. CDR3 length: 16 residues. V gave up 0 bases and J gave up 7 bases, with 17 bases separating them. CDR3 sequence (DNA): TGCGCCAGCAGCTTGGTTGGGGGGGGAGCTGGACAGCCCCAGCATTTT. This encodes CASSLVGGGAGQPQHF.